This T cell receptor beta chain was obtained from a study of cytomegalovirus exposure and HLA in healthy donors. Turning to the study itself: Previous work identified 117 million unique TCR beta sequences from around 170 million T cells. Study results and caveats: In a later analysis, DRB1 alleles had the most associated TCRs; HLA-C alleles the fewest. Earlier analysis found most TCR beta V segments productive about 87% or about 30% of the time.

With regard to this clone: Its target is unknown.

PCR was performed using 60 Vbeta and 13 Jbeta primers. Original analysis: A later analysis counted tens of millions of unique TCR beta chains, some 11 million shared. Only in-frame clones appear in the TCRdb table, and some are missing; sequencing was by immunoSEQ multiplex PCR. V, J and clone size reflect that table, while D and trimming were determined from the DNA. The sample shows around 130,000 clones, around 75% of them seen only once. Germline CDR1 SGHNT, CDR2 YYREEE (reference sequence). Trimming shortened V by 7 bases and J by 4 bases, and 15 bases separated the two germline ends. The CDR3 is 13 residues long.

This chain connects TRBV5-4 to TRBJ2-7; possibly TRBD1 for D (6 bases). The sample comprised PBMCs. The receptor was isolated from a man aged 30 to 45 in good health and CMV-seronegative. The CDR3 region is CASCTGPNYEQYF. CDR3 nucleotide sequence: TGTGCCAGCTGCACAGGGCCTAATTACGAGCAGTACTTC.